This TCR beta chain was captured in a study of T cells in Graves' hyperthyroidism and ophthalmopathy. The V gene lost 4 bases and the J gene lost 10 bases, with 18 bases spanning the gap. This CDR3 region has 14 residues. Germline CDR1 is SGHNT and CDR2 is YENEEA. Many counts were recorded for this clonotype. Antigen: not known. TCR beta CDR3 sequences were amplified from RNA transcripts. When the TCR CDR3 underwent first-round RT-PCR, the HTBI primer set was used. One entry per CDR3 protein results from TCRdb running MiXCR on the multiplex PCR reads. The data show 300,000 to 450,000 distinct CDR3 sequences, approximately 14% seen once. Patients having uncontrolled infection, another autoimmune disease, pregnancy or lactation were not included. General study results and limits: In simple terms, a model built on 13 V-J features told ophthalmopathy apart from stable hyperthyroidism.

The TCR originated in a woman between 18 and 30 years old with Graves' hyperthyroidism that later progressed to Graves' ophthalmopathy. This chain connects TRBV11-3 to TRBJ2-3; either TRBD1 or TRBD2 may supply D (5 bases each). The material sequenced was blood. The DNA of the CDR3 is TGTGCCAGCAGCTACACACGGGACGACTTGGCGCAGTATTTT. Translated: CASSYTRDDLAQYF. Full variable domain (rest looked up from reference TRBV11-3 and TRBJ2-3): EAGVVQSPRYKIIEKKQPVAFWCNPISGHNTLYWYLQNLGQGPELLIRYENEEAVDDSQLPKDRFSAERLKGVDSTLKIQPAELGDSAVYLCASSYTRDDLAQYFGPGTRLTVL.